The 27 T cell receptor beta chains below all came from one sample that was sequenced in a study of blood T cell repertoires in COVID-19. Data came from immunoSEQ multiplex PCR; TCRdb stores just in-frame clones and leaves some out. The profile shows about 200,000 clones, about four fifths of them singletons. The specimen was peripheral blood. Receptors originate from a woman between 40 and 50 years old with COVID-19, enrolled during active disease.

This rearrangement joins TRBV28 to TRBJ2-7; D is possibly TRBD2 (5 bases). The CDR3 sequence is 13 residues long. Between the trimmed V and J ends, which lost 4 bases and 0 bases, there was a span of 7 bases. Germline-derived CDR1 and CDR2 are MDHEN and SYDVKM. DNA for the CDR3: TGTGCCAGCAGTTCGACTAACTCCTACGAGCAGTACTTC. It is translated as CASSSTNSYEQYF.

The chain recombines TRBV25-1 with TRBJ1-4; the match to TRBD1 covers 9 bases. There are 14 residues in the CDR3. Germline trimming cut 6 bases from V and 6 bases from J; bases unmatched to any gene: 5. Germline V CDR1 and CDR2: MGHDK, SYGVNS. This chain's CDR3 is CASSTGTGYEKLFF. CDR3 bases: TGTGCCAGCAGCACCGGGACAGGGTATGAAAAACTGTTTTTT.

The chain links TRBV11-3 to TRBJ2-1; 9 bases align to TRBD2. Germline loops: CDR1 SGHNT, CDR2 YENEEA. The J segment lost 5 bases and the V segment lost 5 bases, leaving 4 bases of the junction unmatched. CDR3 size: 14 residues. The CDR3 DNA is TGTGCCAGCAGCGCGGGAGGGCCAGACAATGAGCAGTTCTTC. Translating gives CASSAGGPDNEQFF.

The genes are TRBV6-2 or TRBV6-3 and TRBJ1-4; 8 bases agree with TRBD1. V lost 4 bases and J lost 0; bases outside the gene matches: 7. This CDR3 is 17 amino acids long. Germline assignment: CDR1 MNHEY and CDR2 SVGEGT. The CDR3 sequence: CASSSDRAIATNEKLFF. DNA for the CDR3: TGTGCCAGCAGTTCGGACAGGGCGATTGCAACTAATGAAAAACTGTTTTTT.

Comments on this clone: The sample contains more than one DNA sequence encoding this CDR3. The CDR3 here is CSVGQGGDEQYF. In DNA form, the CDR3 reads TGCAGCGTTGGGCAGGGGGGTGACGAGCAGTACTTC. The chain carries TRBV29-1 and TRBJ2-7; a possible D gene is TRBD1 (7 bases). Trimming removed 4 bases at V and 5 bases at J, with 12 bases between. CDR3 length equals 12 residues. Germline loops: CDR1 SQVTM, CDR2 ANQGSEA.

The chain couples TRBV30 to TRBJ1-5; D is undetermined. V lost 2 bases and J lost 6, with 11 bases in between. CDR1 and CDR2 from the germline V gene are GTSNPN and SVGIG (reference sequence). There are 13 residues in the CDR3. CDR3 region: CAWSSSGGQPQHF. CDR3 nucleotide sequence: TGTGCCTGGAGTAGTTCGGGAGGTCAGCCCCAGCATTTT. The whole variable domain, remainder taken from reference TRBV30 and TRBJ1-5, is SQTIHQWPATLVQPVGSPLSLECTVEGTSNPNLYWYRQAAGRGLQLLFYSVGIGQISSEVPQNLSASRPQDRQFILSSKKLLLSDSGFYLCAWSSSGGQPQHFGDGTRLSIL.

CDR3 residues: CTSSQDVRKRGSYNEQFF. The DNA of the CDR3 is TGCACCAGCAGCCAAGATGTGCGGAAGCGGGGGAGCTACAATGAGCAGTTCTTC. This chain connects TRBV1 to TRBJ2-1; TRBD2 was called by the table and not checked on the DNA. TRBV1 is classified as a pseudogene. The CDR3 extends over 18 amino acids.

The table lists this clone with a few counts. This chain links TRBV14 with TRBJ2-1; D remains unclear. Germline V lookup: CDR1 SGHDN, CDR2 FVKESK. The CDR3 consists of 13 residues. V was pared by 4 bases and J by 9 bases, with 13 bases between. This CDR3 reads CASSPRVVSEQFF. As DNA, the CDR3 is TGTGCCAGCAGCCCCCGGGTGGTAAGTGAGCAGTTCTTC. Supplemented by reference TRBV14 and TRBJ2-1, the full variable domain reads EAGVTQFPSHSVIEKGQTVTLRCDPISGHDNLYWYRRVMGKEIKFLLHFVKESKQDESGMPNNRFLAERTGGTYSTLKVQPAELEDSGVYFCASSPRVVSEQFFGPGTRLTVL.

V usage is TRBV19 and J usage is TRBJ2-2; 7 bases match TRBD1. Germline loops: CDR1 LNHDA, CDR2 SQIVND (reference sequence). J gave up 4 bases and V 5 bases, and 4 bases lay outside the gene matches. The CDR3 has 14 residues. The CDR3 is CASSAGTVTGELFF. The CDR3 DNA reads as TGTGCCAGTAGTGCAGGGACAGTCACCGGGGAGCTGTTTTTT.

V gene TRBV5-6 combines with J gene TRBJ2-3; D gene unclear. The V end lost 1 base, the J end lost 2 bases, and 14 bases lay between the germline ends. The CDR3 has 16 residues. Germline-derived CDR1 and CDR2 are SGHDT and YYEEEE. DNA of the CDR3: TGTGCCAGCAGCTTGCAACACGGAGTCCCCACAGATACGCAGTATTTT. Protein: CASSLQHGVPTDTQYF.

This chain joins TRBV30 and TRBJ2-7; D uncertain. V was shortened by 5 bases and J by 0 bases, with 8 bases between the two germline ends. CDR3 length equals 12 residues. CDR1 is GTSNPN and CDR2 is SVGIG in the germline V gene (reference sequence). The CDR3 DNA reads TGTGCCTGGGGCGGCGGCTCCTACGAGCAGTACTTC. Protein: CAWGGGSYEQYF.

This chain connects TRBV30 to TRBJ1-4, with 9 bases fitting TRBD1. The ends lost 4 bases at V and 8 bases at J; junction bases unmatched: 5. The CDR3 totals 13 residues. CDR1 GTSNPN and CDR2 SVGIG come from the germline V gene (reference sequence). DNA of the CDR3: TGTGCCTGGAATAGACAGGGGGGGGAAAAACTGTTTTTT. Amino acids: CAWNRQGGEKLFF.

This chain joins TRBV5-4 and TRBJ2-1, with 7 bases identical to TRBD2. CDR3 length: 14 amino acids. J gave up 6 bases and V 0 bases, and 3 bases lay outside the gene matches. Per germline, CDR1 SGHNT and CDR2 YYREEE (reference sequence). The CDR3 bases are TGTGCCAGCAGCTTGGCGGGGACTACCAATGAGCAGTTCTTC. Its protein product is CASSLAGTTNEQFF. Supplemented by reference TRBV5-4 and TRBJ2-1, the full variable domain reads ETGVTQSPTHLIKTRGQQVTLRCSSQSGHNTVSWYQQALGQGPQFIFQYYREEENGRGNFPPRFSGLQFPNYSSELNVNALELDDSALYLCASSLAGTTNEQFFGPGTRLTVL.

This sequence joins TRBV5-1 and TRBJ2-3, with TRBD2 matching over 7 bases. The CDR3 has 16 amino acids. V was clipped by 0 bases and J by 2 bases; unmatched bases: 6. CDR1 is SGHRS and CDR2 is YFSETQ in the germline V gene. Here the CDR3 DNA reads TGCGCCAGCAGCTTGGGGTCTAGCGGCAACACAGATACGCAGTATTTT. Amino acids: CASSLGSSGNTDTQYF.

The rearrangement joins TRBV6-2 or TRBV6-3 to TRBJ1-6; TRBD1 is a possible D gene (5 bases). Trimming stripped 4 bases from V and 14 bases from J, with 12 bases between. This CDR3 comprises 12 residues. The V gene's germline CDR1 is MNHEY and CDR2 SVGEGT. The CDR3 DNA sequence: TGTGCCAGCAGTTTCCACAGGACTACCCTCCACTTT. This gives the protein CASSFHRTTLHF.

This clone was counted a single time. The rearrangement joins TRBV12-3 or TRBV12-4 to TRBJ1-2; no definite D call. The CDR3 has 13 residues. Trimming took off 3 bases at V and 5 bases at J, with 10 bases between the two ends. The CDR3 sequence: CASSFGGIYGYTF. CDR3 nucleotide sequence: TGTGCCAGCAGTTTCGGAGGAATATATGGCTACACCTTC.

J is TRBJ2-4 and V is TRBV6-6, with D unclear. The CDR3 consists of 13 residues. V was clipped by 4 bases and J by 0 bases, with 4 bases between them. CDR1 and CDR2 from the germline V gene are MNHNY and SVGAGI (reference sequence). The CDR3 sequence: CASSSVAKNIQYF. CDR3 nucleotide sequence: TGTGCCAGCAGTTCAGTAGCCAAAAACATTCAGTACTTC.

The genes are TRBV7-2 and TRBJ1-5; weak D call: TRBD1 (5 bases). The CDR3 has 15 residues. V gave up 2 bases and J gave up 4 bases, with 12 bases separating them. Per the germline V gene, CDR1 is SGHTA and CDR2 is FQGNSA. The CDR3 spells CASSLLAGFNQPQHF. Here the CDR3 DNA reads TGTGCCAGCAGCTTACTGGCAGGGTTTAATCAGCCCCAGCATTTT.

The chain joins TRBV5-1 to TRBJ1-4; D unresolved. The CDR3 contains 14 residues. The germline gives CDR1 SGHRS, CDR2 YFSETQ. V lost 5 bases and J 0 bases, leaving 8 bases between the germline ends. Here the CDR3 reads CASRPLATNEKLFF. CDR3 coding DNA: TGCGCCAGCAGGCCACTTGCAACTAATGAAAAACTGTTTTTT.

V and J are TRBV5-1 and TRBJ2-6; tentative D call: TRBD1 (6 bases). CDR1 SGHRS and CDR2 YFSETQ come from the germline V gene. The CDR3 extends over 16 amino acids. V lost 0 bases to trimming and J lost 2 bases, with 9 bases between them. CDR3 sequence (DNA): TGCGCCAGCAGCTTGGCCCCAGGGGCTGGGGCCAACGTCCTGACTTTC. This translates into CASSLAPGAGANVLTF.

J is TRBJ1-2 and V is TRBV12-3 or TRBV12-4; D perhaps matches TRBD1 (6 bases). The length of the CDR3 is 12 residues. The CDR3: CVDRWQDYGYTF. CDR3 DNA: TGTGTCGACAGGTGGCAGGACTATGGCTACACCTTC.

This chain connects TRBV6-6 to TRBJ1-2, with D possibly TRBD1 on 6 matching bases. Per the germline V gene, CDR1 is MNHNY and CDR2 is SVGAGI (reference sequence). The CDR3 runs to 14 residues. CDR3 DNA: TGTGCGATCTCACAGGGCCCACGATTCTATGGCTACACCTTC. Translation gives CAISQGPRFYGYTF.

V usage is TRBV5-1 and J usage is TRBJ2-7; possibly TRBD1 for D (5 bases). Germline CDR1 reads SGHRS; CDR2 reads YFSETQ. The V end was cut by 1 base, the J end by 6 bases, with 11 bases between. CDR3 length: 13 residues. CDR3 region: CASSLTGDSEQYF. For the CDR3, the DNA is TGCGCCAGCAGCTTGACAGGAGACTCCGAGCAGTACTTC.

The V call is TRBV14, the J call TRBJ1-1; TRBD1 matches at 8 bases. The V segment lost 5 bases and the J segment 1 base; nucleotides outside the gene matches: 6. The germline gives CDR1 SGHDN, CDR2 FVKESK. This CDR3 spans 15 amino acids. CDR3 loop: CASSSWTGRNTEAFF. DNA of the CDR3: TGTGCCAGCAGCTCCTGGACAGGGAGGAACACTGAAGCTTTCTTT.

The V call is TRBV3-1 (or the pseudogene TRBV3-2), the J call TRBJ2-7; tentatively, D is TRBD1 (6 bases). Germline loops: CDR1 LGHDT, CDR2 YNNKEL (reference sequence). The CDR3 length is 14 residues. Between the trimmed V and J ends, which lost 4 bases and 4 bases, there was a span of 14 bases. The CDR3, as DNA: TGTGCCAGCAGCCCAGGGGCCTACGCTTACGAGCAGTACTTC. Translated, it gives CASSPGAYAYEQYF.

The chain links TRBV7-8 to TRBJ2-7; 8 bases line up with TRBD1. Germline CDR1 is SGHVS and CDR2 is FQNEAQ. This CDR3 comprises 15 residues. Trimming removed 5 bases from V and 5 bases from J; junction bases left unmatched: 11. This CDR3 reads CASSRGQGLYHEQYF. The CDR3 bases are TGTGCCAGCAGCCGAGGACAGGGTTTATATCACGAGCAGTACTTC.

The chain is built from TRBV6-6 and TRBJ1-2, with D unclear. The CDR3 has 13 amino acids. CDR1 and CDR2 (germline): MNHNY, SVGAGI (reference sequence). V lost 6 bases and J 7 bases, leaving 15 bases between the germline ends. As DNA, the CDR3 is TGTGCCAGCAGCTTGGCCGTATGGGCTGGCTACACCTTC. Encoded protein: CASSLAVWAGYTF.